A single sample gave rise to the 22 T cell receptor beta chains below, sequenced in a study of T-cell reconstitution after alpha-beta-depleted transplantation in children. Preparation of the TCRbeta library was carried out with unique molecular identifiers. TCRdb ran MiXCR on the PCR reads and lists one entry per CDR3 protein. The sample has about 280,000 distinct CDR3 sequences, around 10% seen once. This specimen was peripheral blood, taken 180 days after TCRalphabeta/CD19-depleted stem cell transplant. The receptors derive from a male patient aged 2-9 years who had a stem cell transplant for chronic granulomatous disease, so the T cells may come from the graft donor.

This clonotype was found many times. The chain carries TRBV5-1 and TRBJ2-1; TRBD2 agrees at 7 bases. The J segment lost 2 bases and the V segment lost 0 bases, leaving 5 bases of the junction unmatched. This CDR3 is 16 amino acids long. Germline CDR1 SGHRS, CDR2 YFSETQ. CDR3 DNA sequence: TGCGCCAGCAGCTTGGAGGGAGGGAAGGCCTACAATGAGCAGTTCTTC. As protein: CASSLEGGKAYNEQFF.

This clonotype was seen many times. The chain carries TRBV29-1 and TRBJ2-3; D is unclear. V lost 2 bases, J lost 5 bases, and 20 bases lay in between. CDR3 length equals 16 residues. Germline V gene lookup returns CDR1 SQVTM and CDR2 ANQGSEA. CDR3 sequence: CSVEFPTKGKVDTQYF. The CDR3, as DNA: TGCAGCGTTGAATTTCCCACCAAAGGAAAGGTAGATACGCAGTATTTT.

This clonotype was recorded many times. The chain carries TRBV11-2 and TRBJ1-4; possible D gene TRBD1, 5 bases. The CDR3 runs 15 residues. CDR1 SGHAT and CDR2 FQNNGV come from the germline V gene. V lost 5 bases and J lost 8, with 18 bases in between. The CDR3: CASSVDGGGREKLFF. CDR3 coding DNA: TGTGCCAGCAGCGTCGATGGGGGGGGAAGGGAAAAACTGTTTTTT.

This clonotype appeared many times. Germline is not matched at one junction end, which may reflect a read error. This sequence joins TRBV12-3 or TRBV12-4 and TRBJ2-3; 11 bases agree with TRBD2. This CDR3 has 16 residues. The CDR3 DNA is TGTGCCAGCAGCCAGATGCCGGGACTAGCGGAAGCGGGAGAGTACTTT. Translation gives CASSQMPGLAEAGEYF.

On this clonotype itself: A much larger clone lies one base from this, so it may be a read error. The chain employs TRBV10-3 and TRBJ2-7; 7 bases map to TRBD2. The CDR3 covers 15 residues. Germline V gives CDR1 ENHRY, CDR2 SYGVKD. V was pared by 3 bases and J by 3 bases, with 8 bases of the junction left unmatched. CDR3 loop: CAISEREDRGYEQYF. As DNA, the CDR3 is TGTGCCATCAGTGAACGGGAGGATCGTGGCTACGAGCAGTACTTC.

In this sample, this clonotype turned up many times. This chain connects TRBV27 to TRBJ2-1; D possibly uses TRBD1 or TRBD2 (5 bases each). The V gene's germline CDR1 is MNHEY and CDR2 SMNVEV (reference sequence). The length of the CDR3 is 14 residues. V was trimmed by 2 bases and J by 9 bases, leaving 14 bases between them. DNA for the CDR3: TGTGCCAGCAGTTTAGGGGGTTTGGGGGTTGAGCAGTTCTTC. As protein: CASSLGGLGVEQFF.

This clonotype was counted ten times or more. The CDR3 coding sequence is TGTGCCAGCAGAAAAGACAGCTTCACCTACGAGCAGTACTTC. It codes for CASRKDSFTYEQYF. The V and J genes are TRBV6-2 or TRBV6-3 and TRBJ2-7; perhaps TRBD1 as D (5 bases). There are 14 residues in the CDR3. V gave up 6 bases and J gave up 2 bases, with 14 bases separating them. CDR1 MNHEY and CDR2 SVGEGT come from the germline V gene.

This clonotype was detected many times. The V call is TRBV28, the J call TRBJ2-2; D ambiguous. This CDR3 is built from 14 residues. From germline, CDR1 is MDHEN and CDR2 SYDVKM. Trimming shortened V by 3 bases and J by 7 bases, and 12 bases separated the two germline ends. CDR3 in DNA: TGTGCCAGCAGTTTTGGCGAGATCATCGGGGAGCTGTTTTTT. Amino acids: CASSFGEIIGELFF.

This clonotype has ten or more counts. The chain uses TRBV6-5 and TRBJ2-1; 14 bases line up with TRBD2. J gave up 9 bases and V 3 bases, and 7 bases lay outside the gene matches. CDR3 length: 16 residues. Germline loops: CDR1 MNHEY, CDR2 SVGAGI. The CDR3 is CASSYRLAGGLSEQFF. The CDR3 DNA reads as TGTGCCAGCAGTTATCGACTAGCGGGAGGGCTTAGTGAGCAGTTCTTC.

Many counts were recorded for this clonotype. The chain carries TRBV11-2 and TRBJ2-1; D is unresolved. The V gene lost 1 base and the J gene lost 7 bases, with 11 bases spanning the gap. CDR1 and CDR2 from the germline V gene are SGHAT and FQNNGV. CDR3 size: 14 residues. The CDR3 loop reads CASSLGILGNEQFF. CDR3 bases: TGTGCCAGCAGCTTAGGGATATTGGGGAATGAGCAGTTCTTC.

Only one count was recorded for this clonotype. The chain uses TRBV5-6 and TRBJ2-7; 7 nucleotides agree with TRBD2. CDR3 length: 15 amino acids. The trim removed 3 bases at V and 0 bases at J, leaving 6 bases unmatched. Germline CDR1 reads SGHDT; CDR2 reads YYEEEE. The CDR3 reads CASSSGGNFSYEQYF. Here the CDR3 DNA reads TGTGCCAGCAGCTCCGGGGGGAACTTCTCCTACGAGCAGTACTTC.

In this sample, this clonotype turned up many times. Compared with germline, one end of the junction differs, possibly owing to a read error. The gene calls are TRBV28 and TRBJ2-1, with 11 bases lining up with TRBD2. This CDR3 is built from 15 residues. Germline V gene lookup returns CDR1 MDHEN and CDR2 SYDVKM. The DNA of the CDR3 is TGTGCCAGCGGTTTAGCGGGAGGGCCGAGTCTTGAGCAGTTCTTC. Amino acid sequence: CASGLAGGPSLEQFF.

This clonotype was recorded at least ten times. The genes are TRBV5-1 and TRBJ2-2, with a weak D call TRBD1 (6 bases). CDR3 size: 15 residues. Trimming took 4 bases from V and 5 from J, leaving 15 bases between them. Germline V gives CDR1 SGHRS, CDR2 YFSETQ. CDR3 sequence reads: CASSPDRNPTGELFF. The CDR3 DNA is TGCGCCAGCAGCCCGGACAGAAACCCAACCGGGGAGCTGTTTTTT.

There are many counts of this clonotype. V gene TRBV3-1 combines with J gene TRBJ2-2; TRBD2 might be the D (6 bases). Germline CDR1 and CDR2: LGHDT and YNNKEL (reference sequence). The CDR3 runs to 15 residues. V gave up 3 bases and J gave up 7 bases, with 15 bases separating them. This CDR3 reads CASSHAGLDVGELFF. Here the CDR3 DNA reads TGTGCCAGCAGCCACGCGGGACTCGACGTCGGGGAGCTGTTTTTT.

This clonotype showed up many times. The genes are TRBV5-1 and TRBJ2-7; 11 bases are shared with TRBD2. Germline loops: CDR1 SGHRS, CDR2 YFSETQ. The CDR3 is made up of 16 amino acids. The junction had 5 bases not matched to a gene; V was cut back by 0 bases and J by 3 bases. The CDR3 DNA is TGCGCCAGCAGCTTGGTCCCTAGCGGGAGGAACTACGAGCAGTACTTC. It specifies CASSLVPSGRNYEQYF.

The sample holds many counts of this clonotype. The rearrangement joins TRBV10-1 to TRBJ1-1; D is perhaps TRBD1 (6 bases). This CDR3 contains 13 residues. Germline V gives CDR1 WNHNN, CDR2 SYGVQD (reference sequence). V lost 4 bases to trimming and J lost 4 bases, with 10 bases between them. Written as DNA, the CDR3 is TGCGCCAGCAGTGCCCAGGGGAGCACTGAAGCTTTCTTT. Translation gives CASSAQGSTEAFF.

Concerning this clonotype: It may be a read error: a sequence one base away is much more abundant. The V gene is TRBV7-2, the J gene TRBJ2-1; 10 nucleotides agree with TRBD2. The CDR3 spans 15 residues. Germline V gene data show CDR1 as SGHTA and CDR2 as FQGNSA. CDR3 loop: CASRPGLAAINDQFF. CDR3 coding DNA: TGTGCCAGCAGACCTGGACTAGCGGCAATAAATGATCAGTTCTTC.

This clonotype was picked up many times. The gene calls are TRBV7-2 and TRBJ2-7; no firm D call. This CDR3 has 11 residues. Germline loops: CDR1 SGHTA, CDR2 FQGNSA. Trimming shortened V by 5 bases and J by 9 bases, and 11 bases separated the two germline ends. The CDR3 reads CASSAQGWQYF. As DNA, the CDR3 is TGTGCCAGCAGCGCTCAAGGGTGGCAGTACTTC. The full variable domain, in which reference TRBV7-2 and TRBJ2-7 provide the parts outside the CDR3, is GAGVSQSPSNKVTEKGKDVELRCDPISGHTALYWYRQSLGQGLEFLIYFQGNSAPDKSGLPSDRFSAERTGGSVSTLTIQRTQQEDSAVYLCASSAQGWQYFGPGTRLTVT.

This clonotype was detected ten times or more. This sequence joins TRBV3-1 and TRBJ2-2; D is ambiguous. The CDR3 totals 15 residues. V lost 6 bases, J lost 0 bases, and 11 bases lay in between. Germline CDR1 reads LGHDT; CDR2 reads YNNKEL (reference sequence). CDR3 amino acids: CASRDGRANTGELFF. The CDR3 region has the DNA TGTGCCAGCAGGGACGGACGAGCGAACACCGGGGAGCTGTTTTTT. Filled out from reference TRBV3-1 and TRBJ2-2, the complete variable domain reads DTAVSQTPKYLVTQMGNDKSIKCEQNLGHDTMYWYKQDSKKFLKIMFSYNNKELIINETVPNRFSPKSPDKAHLNLHINSLELGDSAVYFCASRDGRANTGELFFGEGSRLTVL.

This clonotype was observed a handful of times. The rearrangement links TRBV4-1 to TRBJ2-7; D is unclear. This CDR3 comprises 16 residues. Germline CDR1 MGHRA, CDR2 YSYEKL. Between the trimmed V and J ends, which lost 0 bases and 0 bases, there was a span of 12 bases. This CDR3 reads CASSQDVGLSSYEQYF. The CDR3 coding sequence is TGCGCCAGCAGCCAAGATGTCGGTCTTAGCTCCTACGAGCAGTACTTC.

This clonotype was counted many times. The genes are TRBV10-3 and TRBJ2-1; D gene uncertain. V dropped 7 bases and J dropped 8 bases, with 15 bases sitting between them. This CDR3 has 13 residues. The germline gives CDR1 ENHRY, CDR2 SYGVKD. The DNA of the CDR3 is TGTGCCATCAAAGGTGAGAGTAGTTATGAGCAGTTCTTC. This codes for CAIKGESSYEQFF.

This clonotype showed up many times. The chain employs TRBV20-1 and TRBJ2-3; D possibly matches TRBD1 or TRBD2 (5 bases each). The CDR3 length is 14 residues. Germline CDR1 and CDR2: DFQATT and SNEGSKA (reference sequence). V was shortened by 5 bases and J by 2 bases, with 14 bases between the two germline ends. The CDR3 nucleotides read TGCAGTGCTCGCCGGGACCTATCCACAGATACGCAGTATTTT. Its protein is CSARRDLSTDTQYF.